This T cell receptor beta chain was identified in a study of blood T cell repertoires in COVID-19. As for the study in general: Donors in the United States, Italy and Spain gave samples during acute or convalescent COVID-19. In each case, the material was cDNA or gDNA derived from T cells, B-cell-depleted T cells, or PBMCs.

V was clipped by 7 bases and J by 1 base, with 11 bases between them. The CDR3 runs 13 residues. Per the germline V gene, CDR1 is SGHRS and CDR2 is YFSETQ. Authors' data handling: Amplification with reference gene primers provided the estimates of nucleated cell counts. Clones were sequenced by immunoSEQ multiplex PCR, and TCRdb holds only the in-frame ones, with some missing. That table supplies the V and J calls and clone size; D and trimming were determined from the DNA. The sample yields approximately 130,000 clones, just under 80% seen once. The TCR comes from a human donor in a cohort sampled during active COVID-19. The J gene is TRBJ1-1, the V gene TRBV5-1; tentatively, D is TRBD1 (5 bases). The sequenced sample consisted of peripheral blood. CDR3 nucleotide sequence: TGCGCCAGCTCAAGACAGAGGAACACTGAAGCTTTCTTT. It encodes CASSRQRNTEAFF.